A single sample gave rise to the 14 T cell receptor beta chains below, sequenced in a study of blood T cell repertoires in COVID-19. The repertoire was sequenced with immunoSEQ multiplex PCR; TCRdb's copy has only in-frame clones and lacks some. The sample holds under 500,000 clones, about 89% seen once. Sequencing was done on a sample of peripheral blood. The source is a woman aged 25 to 39 with acute or convalescent COVID-19.

The chain uses TRBV7-2 and TRBJ1-4; D not certain. The CDR3 sequence is 14 residues long. V lost 1 base and J lost 0, with 3 bases in between. Germline V lookup: CDR1 SGHTA, CDR2 FQGNSA. As DNA, the CDR3 is TGTGCCAGCAGCTTAGTTACAACTAATGAAAAACTGTTTTTT. Translation gives CASSLVTTNEKLFF. Filled out from reference TRBV7-2 and TRBJ1-4, the complete variable domain reads GAGVSQSPSNKVTEKGKDVELRCDPISGHTALYWYRQSLGQGLEFLIYFQGNSAPDKSGLPSDRFSAERTGGSVSTLTIQRTQQEDSAVYLCASSLVTTNEKLFFGSGTQLSVL.

The chain has TRBV29-1 and TRBJ2-1; 14 bases map to TRBD2. V lost 1 base, J lost 3 bases, and 5 bases stayed unmatched. Germline CDR1 reads SQVTM; CDR2 reads ANQGSEA. The CDR3 runs 17 residues. The CDR3 nucleotides are TGCAGCGTTGAAGCGACTAGCGGGGGGGCCAACTACAATGAGCAGTTCTTC. The encoded protein is CSVEATSGGANYNEQFF.

This chain connects TRBV24-1 to TRBJ2-1; 7 bases line up with TRBD1. The CDR3 length is 16 residues. Germline CDR1 reads KGHDR; CDR2 reads SFDVKD. J gave up 4 bases and V 4 bases, and 9 bases lay outside the gene matches. The CDR3 bases are TGTGCCACCAGTGAGACCGGGACAGCCAAATACAATGAGCAGTTCTTC. It encodes CATSETGTAKYNEQFF.

The V call is TRBV19, the J call TRBJ2-6; the D gene is possibly TRBD2 (5 bases). V lost 0 bases to trimming and J lost 2 bases, with 8 bases between them. There are 16 residues in the CDR3. Germline V lookup: CDR1 LNHDA, CDR2 SQIVND (reference sequence). The DNA of the CDR3 is TGTGCCAGTAGTATAGATCGGGGTGCTGGGGCCAACGTCCTGACTTTC. It specifies CASSIDRGAGANVLTF.

The chain couples TRBV2 to TRBJ2-2, with 11 bases matching TRBD1. CDR3 length equals 16 residues. J gave up 7 bases and V 2 bases, and 6 bases lay outside the gene matches. Germline assignment: CDR1 SNHLY and CDR2 FYNNEI. CDR3 amino acids: CASSERLGTGGGELFF. The CDR3 region has the DNA TGTGCCAGCAGTGAACGGCTAGGGACAGGGGGCGGGGAGCTGTTTTTT.

About this clone itself: The same CDR3 can be traced to other DNA sequences in this sample. The rearrangement joins TRBV18 to TRBJ1-3; no definite D call. The V gene lost 0 bases and the J gene lost 0 bases, with 6 bases spanning the gap. CDR1 is KGHSH, CDR2 LQKENI, per germline. The CDR3 has 15 amino acids. This chain's CDR3 is CASSPPGSSGNTIYF. CDR3 DNA: TGTGCCAGCTCACCACCCGGGAGCTCTGGAAACACCATATATTTT.

This clone has only one observation. This chain connects TRBV29-1 to TRBJ2-7; a possible D gene is TRBD2 (6 bases). Germline V gene data show CDR1 as SQVTM and CDR2 as ANQGSEA. The V and J ends lost 0 bases and 6 bases respectively, with 21 bases between them. This CDR3 contains 16 residues. CDR3 sequence reads: CSVEDPPGGSGGEQYF. The CDR3 coding sequence is TGCAGCGTTGAAGACCCCCCCGGAGGGTCCGGTGGCGAGCAGTACTTC.

This clone was counted a few times. The V gene is TRBV20-1, the J gene TRBJ2-3; unclear D gene. The germline V and J ends were trimmed by 3 bases and 2 bases, with 6 bases remaining between them. Per germline, CDR1 DFQATT and CDR2 SNEGSKA (reference sequence). The CDR3 spans 12 residues. CDR3 in amino acids: CSASPSTDTQYF. DNA of the CDR3: TGCAGTGCTAGTCCCTCCACAGATACGCAGTATTTT.

The chain links TRBV5-1 to TRBJ2-7; 16 positions match TRBD2. Losses at the gene ends were 3 bases for V and 4 bases for J; bases not matched to a gene: 4. The germline CDR1 and CDR2 sequences are SGHRS and YFSETQ. The CDR3 sequence is 16 residues long. CDR3: CASSSGLAGGLYEQYF. In nucleotides, the CDR3 is TGCGCCAGCAGCTCGGGACTAGCGGGGGGGCTTTACGAGCAGTACTTC. The full variable domain, completed using reference TRBV5-1 and TRBJ2-7, is KAGVTQTPRYLIKTRGQQVTLSCSPISGHRSVSWYQQTPGQGLQFLFEYFSETQRNKGNFPGRFSGRQFSNSRSEMNVSTLELGDSALYLCASSSGLAGGLYEQYFGPGTRLTVT.

The chain employs TRBV27 and TRBJ2-2; tentative D call: TRBD1 (7 bases). Germline loops: CDR1 MNHEY, CDR2 SMNVEV (reference sequence). CDR3 size: 12 residues. Between the trimmed V and J ends, which lost 8 bases and 10 bases, there was a span of 14 bases. CDR3: CASGRGREELFF. The CDR3 nucleotides read TGTGCCAGCGGTAGGGGGCGGGAGGAGCTGTTTTTT.

V and J are TRBV18 and TRBJ1-1, with D maybe TRBD1 (6 bases). Deletions cut 0 bases from V and 6 bases from J, with 8 bases between. CDR3 length: 13 amino acids. Per the germline V gene, CDR1 is KGHSH and CDR2 is LQKENI. This CDR3 is CASSPPGQAEAFF. As DNA, the CDR3 is TGTGCCAGCTCACCACCGGGACAAGCTGAAGCTTTCTTT.

CDR3 coding DNA: TGTGCCAGCAGCCCTGGAAGCGGAGACCTACAAGAGACCCAGTACTTC. Protein sequence: CASSPGSGDLQETQYF. This chain links TRBV4-2 with TRBJ2-5; possible D gene TRBD2, 5 bases. Germline V gene data show CDR1 as LGHNA and CDR2 as YNFKEQ. V lost 4 bases to trimming and J lost 2 bases, with 17 bases between them. The CDR3 contains 16 residues.

Only one count was recorded for this clone. The chain recombines TRBV19 with TRBJ2-3; 9 bases are shared with TRBD2. Germline-derived CDR1 and CDR2 are LNHDA and SQIVND (reference sequence). V was pared by 0 bases and J by 2 bases, with 6 bases of the junction left unmatched. This CDR3 has 17 residues. This CDR3 is CASSIEIAGATTDTQYF. DNA of the CDR3: TGTGCCAGTAGTATAGAGATAGCGGGGGCCACCACAGATACGCAGTATTTT.

The V call is TRBV7-3, the J call TRBJ2-3, with a possible D match to TRBD1 (6 bases). This CDR3 is 15 amino acids long. The V gene lost 5 bases and the J gene lost 3 bases, with 15 bases spanning the gap. Looked up from germline, CDR1 is SGHTA and CDR2 is FQGTGA. The CDR3 region is CASSPDSLGTDTQYF. The CDR3 DNA follows: TGTGCCAGCAGCCCGGACAGCCTAGGTACAGATACGCAGTATTTT.